The 27 T cell receptor beta chains in this list originate from one sample, sequenced in a study of Ad26.COV2.S vaccination and SARS-CoV-2 variants. Assay used: immunoSEQ multiplex PCR; TCRdb lists only in-frame clones, some missing. Among fewer than 500,000 clones listed, around 91% were seen once. Treatment noted: approximately 18 received Ad26.COV2.S at low or high dose, single or two shots; about 5 received placebo; per-sample allocation not given. Sampling occurred on day 63 after the first vaccine or placebo injection. Sequenced here: peripheral blood, sampled in a trial of Ad26.COV2.S vaccine versus placebo. These receptors originate from a person between 18 and 60 years old who received the Ad26.COV2.S COVID-19 vaccine or a placebo.

This clone was seen just once. The same CDR3 also results from other DNA sequences found in this sample. The chain combines TRBV19 with TRBJ1-5; D is uncertain. CDR3 size: 11 residues. Germline CDR1 and CDR2: LNHDA and SQIVND (reference sequence). Deletions cut 1 base from V and 9 bases from J, with 4 bases between. CDR3 sequence (DNA): TGTGCCAGTAGTATAGCTGGGCCCCAGCATTTT. Residues: CASSIAGPQHF.

The chain couples TRBV10-3 to TRBJ1-6, with TRBD1 matching over 7 bases. The CDR3 is 15 residues long. V lost 2 bases, J lost 5 bases, and 3 bases stayed unmatched. The germline V gene has CDR1 ENHRY and CDR2 SYGVKD. In nucleotides, the CDR3 is TGTGCCATCAGTGAGGGGCAGGGGGATAATTCACCCCTCCACTTT. This encodes CAISEGQGDNSPLHF.

This clone has only a few counts. This chain uses TRBV7-9 with TRBJ1-3, with unresolved D. Germline values: CDR1 SEHNR, CDR2 FQNEAQ (reference sequence). The CDR3 covers 12 residues. V was shortened by 5 bases and J by 5 bases, with 7 bases between the two germline ends. The CDR3 protein is CASSPGRNTIYF. Here the CDR3 DNA reads TGTGCCAGCAGCCCGGGTAGAAACACCATATATTTT. Looking up the rest from reference TRBV7-9 and TRBJ1-3 gives the full variable domain: DTGVSQNPRHKITKRGQNVTFRCDPISEHNRLYWYRQTLGQGPEFLTYFQNEAQLEKSRLLSDRFSAERPKGSFSTLEIQRTEQGDSAMYLCASSPGRNTIYFGEGSWLTVV.

This chain connects TRBV7-9 to TRBJ2-3; unclear D gene. Looked up from germline, CDR1 is SEHNR and CDR2 is FQNEAQ (reference sequence). Trimming removed 2 bases from V and 6 bases from J, with 12 bases in between. CDR3 size: 14 residues. CDR3 loop: CASSLMALSDTQYF. CDR3 nucleotide sequence: TGTGCCAGCAGCTTAATGGCGCTCTCGGATACGCAGTATTTT. The entire variable domain, with the rest obtained from reference TRBV7-9 and TRBJ2-3, is as follows: DTGVSQNPRHKITKRGQNVTFRCDPISEHNRLYWYRQTLGQGPEFLTYFQNEAQLEKSRLLSDRFSAERPKGSFSTLEIQRTEQGDSAMYLCASSLMALSDTQYFGPGTRLTVL.

This clone was recorded a few times. This rearrangement joins TRBV27 to TRBJ1-6; 7 nucleotides match TRBD1. The V and J ends lost 10 bases and 7 bases, in that order; junction bases with no gene match: 7. This CDR3 has 13 amino acids. Germline CDR1 reads MNHEY; CDR2 reads SMNVEV (reference sequence). The CDR3 DNA is TGTGCCACTTTGGGACAGAAGAATTCACCCCTCCACTTT. Encoded protein: CATLGQKNSPLHF.

J is TRBJ2-1 and V is TRBV7-9; D gene uncertain. The V end was cut by 2 bases, the J end by 0 bases, with 11 bases between. Germline CDR1 and CDR2: SEHNR and FQNEAQ (reference sequence). The CDR3 has 16 residues. The CDR3 loop reads CASSLRRGDSYNEQFF. The CDR3 DNA reads TGTGCCAGCAGCTTACGGCGCGGCGACTCCTACAATGAGCAGTTCTTC.

The chain uses TRBV24-1 and TRBJ1-2; 8 nucleotides align to TRBD1. V was clipped by 11 bases and J by 8 bases; unmatched bases: 6. CDR3 size: 11 residues. CDR1 is KGHDR, CDR2 SFDVKD, per germline. The CDR3 is CAIRDRGGYTF. The DNA for the CDR3 is TGTGCCATCCGAGACAGGGGCGGCTACACCTTC.

The chain is built from TRBV11-2 and TRBJ2-7; 11 bases fit TRBD2. The CDR3 totals 16 residues. The germline V gene has CDR1 SGHAT and CDR2 FQNNGV. The trim removed 1 base at V and 5 bases at J, leaving 7 bases unmatched. The CDR3 DNA reads TGTGCCAGCAGCTTAGTTGCAACTAGCGGGAGTCACGAGCAGTACTTC. As protein: CASSLVATSGSHEQYF. Using reference TRBV11-2 and TRBJ2-7 for the parts outside the CDR3, the full variable domain is EAGVAQSPRYKIIEKRQSVAFWCNPISGHATLYWYQQILGQGPKLLIQFQNNGVVDDSQLPKDRFSAERLKGVDSTLKIQPAKLEDSAVYLCASSLVATSGSHEQYFGPGTRLTVT.

This clone was counted between two and nine times. The J gene is TRBJ2-2, the V gene TRBV4-2; 7 nucleotides match TRBD2. Germline values: CDR1 LGHNA, CDR2 YNFKEQ. V lost 4 bases, J lost 4 bases, and 12 bases stayed unmatched. The CDR3 has 17 amino acids. The CDR3 DNA reads as TGTGCCAGCAGCCGGGGGGGGGATGGCGATCCCACCGGGGAGCTGTTTTTT. Residues: CASSRGGDGDPTGELFF.

The rearrangement uses TRBV29-1 and TRBJ1-1, with 9 bases aligning to TRBD1. Germline CDR1 reads SQVTM; CDR2 reads ANQGSEA. V lost 7 bases to trimming and J lost 3 bases; unmatched junction nucleotides: 3. The length of the CDR3 is 12 residues. CDR3 in amino acids: CSARQGDTEAFF. In DNA, the CDR3 is TGCAGCGCCCGACAGGGGGACACTGAAGCTTTCTTT.

About this clone: Other DNA sequences in the same sample also yield this CDR3. The rearrangement links TRBV7-8 to TRBJ2-7, with 9 bases fitting TRBD1. The CDR3 has 14 amino acids. The germline gives CDR1 SGHVS, CDR2 FQNEAQ. The V gene end was trimmed by 1 base and the J gene end by 7 bases; junction bases not matched to a gene: 5. CDR3 sequence (DNA): TGTGCCAGCAGCTTAGTACAGGGGGCAGGAGAGCAGTACTTC. Translating it yields CASSLVQGAGEQYF.

The chain carries TRBV21-1 and TRBJ1-5. TRBV21-1 represents a pseudogene. CDR3 length: 13 amino acids. DNA for the CDR3: TGTGCCAGCAGCAAAGATCGGAATCAGCCCCAGCATTTT. It is translated as CASSKDRNQPQHF.

The genes are TRBV2 and TRBJ1-5, with D possibly matching TRBD1 (5 bases). This CDR3 region has 14 residues. Trimming stripped 3 bases from V and 3 bases from J, with 9 bases between. The germline CDR1 and CDR2 sequences are SNHLY and FYNNEI. CDR3 in DNA: TGTGCCAGCAGTGACAGGGACTACAATCAGCCCCAGCATTTT. Translated, it gives CASSDRDYNQPQHF.

This chain connects TRBV29-1 to TRBJ1-1; 8 nucleotides line up with TRBD1. Germline V gene lookup returns CDR1 SQVTM and CDR2 ANQGSEA. The V segment lost 4 bases and the J segment 3 bases; nucleotides outside the gene matches: 7. This CDR3 spans 14 amino acids. The CDR3 protein is CSVALRGLYTEAFF. The CDR3 region has the DNA TGCAGCGTTGCCCTCAGGGGGCTCTACACTGAAGCTTTCTTT. Together with reference TRBV29-1 and TRBJ1-1, the CDR3 gives the full variable domain: SAVISQKPSRDICQRGTSLTIQCQVDSQVTMMFWYRQQPGQSLTLIATANQGSEATYESGFVIDKFPISRPNLTFSTLTVSNMSPEDSSIYLCSVALRGLYTEAFFGQGTRLTVV.

The V call is TRBV27, the J call TRBJ2-3; 10 bases fit TRBD2. CDR3 length equals 15 residues. V trimming: 2 bases; J trimming: 1 base; junction bases outside the gene matches: 0. From germline, CDR1 is MNHEY and CDR2 SMNVEV (reference sequence). The CDR3: CASSLGTSGTDTQYF. The DNA of the CDR3 is TGTGCCAGCAGTTTAGGGACTAGCGGCACAGATACGCAGTATTTT.

The chain employs TRBV5-6 and TRBJ1-1; TRBD1 might be the D (6 bases). This CDR3 has 14 residues. Looked up from germline, CDR1 is SGHDT and CDR2 is YYEEEE. Deletions cut 0 bases from V and 1 base from J, with 7 bases between. For the CDR3, the DNA is TGTGCCAGCAGCTTGGTGGGGGCGAACACTGAAGCTTTCTTT. Its protein product is CASSLVGANTEAFF.

V and J are TRBV19 and TRBJ2-2; TRBD2 matches 10 bases. Losses at the gene ends were 6 bases for V and 6 bases for J; bases not matched to a gene: 10. Germline CDR1 reads LNHDA; CDR2 reads SQIVND (reference sequence). This CDR3 is built from 16 residues. The CDR3 loop reads CASSDRLAGRAGELFF. The CDR3 DNA reads as TGTGCCAGTAGCGACAGACTAGCGGGTAGGGCCGGGGAGCTGTTTTTT. The variable domain in full, completed from reference TRBV19 and TRBJ2-2, reads DGGITQSPKYLFRKEGQNVTLSCEQNLNHDAMYWYRQDPGQGLRLIYYSQIVNDFQKGDIAEGYSVSREKKESFPLTVTSAQKNPTAFYLCASSDRLAGRAGELFFGEGSRLTVL.

The chain couples TRBV5-4 to TRBJ1-2, with D tentatively TRBD1 (5 bases). Trimming removed 4 bases from V and 4 bases from J, with 17 bases in between. Germline V gene lookup returns CDR1 SGHNT and CDR2 YYREEE (reference sequence). The CDR3 runs to 15 residues. The CDR3 is CASSLRQSSVYGYTF. In DNA, the CDR3 is TGTGCCAGCAGCCTCCGACAGTCTTCAGTCTATGGCTACACCTTC.

As DNA, the CDR3 is TGTGCCAGCACCTGGACAGCTGGCTATGGCTACACCTTC. Encoded protein: CASTWTAGYGYTF. This chain connects TRBV28 to TRBJ1-2; the D gene is possibly TRBD1 (6 bases). V was cut by 7 bases and J by 4 bases, with 13 bases left in between. The CDR3 sequence is 13 residues long. Germline values: CDR1 MDHEN, CDR2 SYDVKM.

This chain joins TRBV27 and TRBJ1-1; a possible D gene is TRBD1 (5 bases). The CDR3 contains 15 residues. V was shortened by 2 bases and J by 1 base, with 11 bases between the two germline ends. CDR1 is MNHEY and CDR2 is SMNVEV in the germline V gene (reference sequence). The CDR3 DNA follows: TGTGCCAGCAGTTTAGCCTACGGACAGAACACTGAAGCTTTCTTT. Translating gives CASSLAYGQNTEAFF.

This chain joins TRBV7-2 and TRBJ2-4; 15 nucleotides align to TRBD2. This CDR3 spans 14 amino acids. The J segment lost 14 bases and the V segment lost 4 bases, leaving 6 bases of the junction unmatched. The germline CDR1 and CDR2 sequences are SGHTA and FQGNSA. The CDR3 DNA follows: TGTGCCAGCAGCTCCGGGACTAGCGGGAGGACGGAGTACTTC. It is translated as CASSSGTSGRTEYF. Full variable domain (rest looked up from reference TRBV7-2 and TRBJ2-4): GAGVSQSPSNKVTEKGKDVELRCDPISGHTALYWYRQSLGQGLEFLIYFQGNSAPDKSGLPSDRFSAERTGGSVSTLTIQRTQQEDSAVYLCASSSGTSGRTEYFGAGTRLSVL.

This chain uses TRBV12-3 or TRBV12-4 with TRBJ2-1; D unclear. The CDR3 extends over 13 amino acids. V was trimmed by 10 bases and J by 2 bases, leaving 12 bases between them. CDR3 in amino acids: CATHVDPYNEQFF. The DNA of the CDR3 is TGTGCCACTCACGTCGACCCCTACAATGAGCAGTTCTTC.

The chain joins TRBV19 to TRBJ1-2; D gene ambiguous. CDR1 and CDR2 (germline): LNHDA, SQIVND (reference sequence). The CDR3 runs to 14 residues. Trimming pared 7 bases from V and 4 bases from J, leaving 16 bases between. For the CDR3, the DNA is TGTGCCAGTACCCCTAGCGGAGAGGTCTATGGCTACACCTTC. As protein: CASTPSGEVYGYTF. The entire variable domain, with the rest obtained from reference TRBV19 and TRBJ1-2, is as follows: DGGITQSPKYLFRKEGQNVTLSCEQNLNHDAMYWYRQDPGQGLRLIYYSQIVNDFQKGDIAEGYSVSREKKESFPLTVTSAQKNPTAFYLCASTPSGEVYGYTFGSGTRLTVV.

The chain employs TRBV10-3 and TRBJ1-1; a possible D gene is TRBD1 (6 bases). Germline V gene data show CDR1 as ENHRY and CDR2 as SYGVKD. Trimming took off 3 bases at V and 4 bases at J, with 9 bases between the two ends. CDR3 length: 13 residues. CDR3 DNA: TGTGCCATCAGTGAAACAGGGAGCACTGAAGCTTTCTTT. Protein sequence: CAISETGSTEAFF.

The J gene is TRBJ1-6, the V gene TRBV7-2, with TRBD1 as a possible D gene (5 bases). Trimming removed 5 bases from V and 6 bases from J, with 11 bases in between. Germline V gene sequence: CDR1 SGHTA, CDR2 FQGNSA. The CDR3 is made up of 14 amino acids. CDR3: CASSPGTANSPLHF. For the CDR3, the DNA is TGTGCCAGCAGCCCCGGGACGGCTAATTCACCCCTCCACTTT.

This rearrangement joins TRBV20-1 to TRBJ2-7, with TRBD2 identical over 8 bases. With V trimmed by 3 bases and J by 2 bases, 9 bases remained unmatched. The germline V gene encodes CDR1 DFQATT and CDR2 SNEGSKA (reference sequence). There are 15 residues in the CDR3. The CDR3 sequence: CSASPSSGITYEQYF. The DNA for the CDR3 is TGCAGTGCTAGTCCCAGTAGCGGGATAACCTACGAGCAGTACTTC.

DNA of the CDR3: TGTGCCAGCAGCGGCACCGGGGCCCACAATGAGCAGTTCTTC. Protein product: CASSGTGAHNEQFF. This chain links TRBV21-1 with TRBJ2-1. TRBV21-1 is an annotated pseudogene. This CDR3 has 14 amino acids.